This T cell receptor (beta chain) originates from a study of T cell responses to AZD1222 COVID-19 vaccine. Whole-study findings and limits: Donors were mostly white British, more females; clonal diversity possibly underestimated. After two AZD1222 doses, spike-specific TCR breadth and depth rose versus day 0.

The V gene lost 2 bases and the J gene lost 4 bases, with 3 bases spanning the gap. CDR3 length equals 12 residues. Per the germline V gene, CDR1 is LGHDT and CDR2 is YNNKEL (reference sequence). The protocol was immunoSEQ multiplex PCR, while the TCRdb copy is restricted to in-frame clones and leaves out a portion. The sample holds about 110,000 clones, 88% seen once. Comment on this clone: Antigen unknown.

This receptor was identified in an adult in good health. V and J are TRBV3-1 (or the pseudogene TRBV3-2) and TRBJ1-5; D is ambiguous. The sample consisted of peripheral blood, taken on day 0 of MenACWY control vaccination. CDR3 sequence reads: CASSQQNQPQHF. CDR3 coding DNA: TGTGCCAGCAGCCAACAAAATCAGCCCCAGCATTTT.